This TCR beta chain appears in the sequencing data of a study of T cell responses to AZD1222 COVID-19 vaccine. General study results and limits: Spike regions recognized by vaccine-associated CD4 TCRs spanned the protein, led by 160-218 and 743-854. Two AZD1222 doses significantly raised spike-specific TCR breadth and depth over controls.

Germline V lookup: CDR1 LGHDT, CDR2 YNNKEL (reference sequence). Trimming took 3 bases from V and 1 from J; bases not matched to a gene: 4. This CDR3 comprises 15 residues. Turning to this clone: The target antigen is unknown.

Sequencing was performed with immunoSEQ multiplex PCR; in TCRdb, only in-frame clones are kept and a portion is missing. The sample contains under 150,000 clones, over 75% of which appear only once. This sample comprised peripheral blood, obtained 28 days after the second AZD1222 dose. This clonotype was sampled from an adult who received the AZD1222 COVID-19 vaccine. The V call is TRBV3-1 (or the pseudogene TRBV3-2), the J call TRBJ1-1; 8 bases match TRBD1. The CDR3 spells CASSHWDRKNTEAFF. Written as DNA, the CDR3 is TGTGCCAGCAGCCACTGGGACAGGAAGAACACTGAAGCTTTCTTT.